This passage covers 10 T cell receptor beta chains from one sample sequenced in a study of shared clonotypes between healthy human individuals. Profiled with immunoSEQ multiplex PCR; TCRdb holds only in-frame clones, not every one. The data contain 2 million to 2.5 million clones, approximately 94% of them singletons. The material sequenced was naive CD4+ T cells sorted from blood. The sample's subset: CD45RA+ positively selected. These receptors all come from a man in his late teens or twenties in good health.

The chain recombines TRBV10-3 with TRBJ2-3; TRBD2 might be the D (5 bases). V gave up 0 bases and J gave up 0 bases, with 10 bases separating them. The CDR3 has 16 residues. Germline V lookup: CDR1 ENHRY, CDR2 SYGVKD. The CDR3 DNA reads TGTGCCATCAGTGAGTCGACGGGGTCGAGCACAGATACGCAGTATTTT. This encodes CAISESTGSSTDTQYF.

The rearrangement links TRBV27 to TRBJ2-7; 8 bases match TRBD1. V lost 9 bases and J lost 4; bases outside the gene matches: 14. Germline values: CDR1 MNHEY, CDR2 SMNVEV (reference sequence). The CDR3 runs to 15 residues. CDR3 DNA sequence: TGTGCCAGTACACCCGCAGGGGGCGTGAAGTACGAGCAGTACTTC. Translated: CASTPAGGVKYEQYF.

The chain uses TRBV11-2 and TRBJ1-2; possibly TRBD1 for D (6 bases). Germline CDR1 is SGHAT and CDR2 is FQNNGV. The V end was cut by 3 bases, the J end by 7 bases, with 9 bases between. The CDR3 is made up of 12 amino acids. CDR3 in amino acids: CASSLQGIGYTF. Written as DNA, the CDR3 is TGTGCCAGCAGCTTGCAGGGGATTGGCTACACCTTC.

CDR3 DNA sequence: TGCAGCGTTCATTTTGGTGGCCCCTGGGAAGAGACCCAGTACTTC. This codes for CSVHFGGPWEETQYF. The J gene is TRBJ2-5, the V gene TRBV29-1, with D unresolved. Germline lookup yields CDR1 SQVTM and CDR2 ANQGSEA. This CDR3 is 15 amino acids long. The V end lost 5 bases, the J end lost 3 bases, and 19 bases lay between the germline ends.

V and J are TRBV5-1 and TRBJ2-1; 11 bases match TRBD2. From germline, CDR1 is SGHRS and CDR2 YFSETQ. The CDR3 has 15 amino acids. The J segment lost 0 bases and the V segment lost 4 bases, leaving 0 bases of the junction unmatched. CDR3 DNA sequence: TGCGCCAGCAGCACTAGCGGGAGCTCCTACAATGAGCAGTTCTTC. Amino acid sequence: CASSTSGSSYNEQFF.

The rearrangement links TRBV7-3 to TRBJ2-3; 10 bases align to TRBD1. The CDR3 is made up of 16 amino acids. Germline V CDR1 and CDR2: SGHTA, FQGTGA. The junction had 7 bases not matched to a gene; V was cut back by 5 bases and J by 2 bases. The CDR3 DNA reads as TGTGCCAGCAGCGCGACAGGGGGCATTTCCACAGATACGCAGTATTTT. Residues: CASSATGGISTDTQYF. Variable domain in full (rest from reference TRBV7-3 and TRBJ2-3): GAGVSQTPSNKVTEKGKYVELRCDPISGHTALYWYRQSLGQGPEFLIYFQGTGAADDSGLPNDRFFAVRPEGSVSTLKIQRTERGDSAVYLCASSATGGISTDTQYFGPGTRLTVL.

The V gene is TRBV6-5, the J gene TRBJ2-2; D not resolved. Germline CDR1 MNHEY, CDR2 SVGAGI. The CDR3 covers 15 residues. V was trimmed by 2 bases and J by 1 base, leaving 8 bases between them. CDR3 nucleotides: TGTGCCAGCAGTTACGGTTCGTTGAACACCGGGGAGCTGTTTTTT. Translation gives CASSYGSLNTGELFF.

This chain links TRBV5-1 with TRBJ2-2; D ambiguous. The V gene's germline CDR1 is SGHRS and CDR2 YFSETQ. The CDR3 covers 19 residues. Trimming pared 2 bases from V and 4 bases from J, leaving 24 bases between. CDR3 amino acids: CASSFSGIISPWTTGELFF. CDR3 nucleotide sequence: TGCGCCAGCAGCTTCTCGGGCATAATAAGCCCTTGGACCACCGGGGAGCTGTTTTTT.

The chain employs TRBV19 and TRBJ1-2; D might be TRBD1 (6 bases). The CDR3 covers 15 residues. Trimming left V 5 bases short and J 4 bases short, with 17 bases between. Germline CDR1 LNHDA, CDR2 SQIVND (reference sequence). CDR3 loop: CASSYRTASSYGYTF. In DNA form, the CDR3 reads TGTGCCAGTAGTTATCGGACAGCGAGCAGCTATGGCTACACCTTC. The variable domain in full, with the rest retrieved from reference TRBV19 and TRBJ1-2, is DGGITQSPKYLFRKEGQNVTLSCEQNLNHDAMYWYRQDPGQGLRLIYYSQIVNDFQKGDIAEGYSVSREKKESFPLTVTSAQKNPTAFYLCASSYRTASSYGYTFGSGTRLTVV.

V usage is TRBV10-1 and J usage is TRBJ2-2; D uncertain. Trimming took 2 bases from V and 2 from J, leaving 9 bases between them. Germline loops: CDR1 WNHNN, CDR2 SYGVQD (reference sequence). The CDR3 is made up of 15 amino acids. The CDR3 protein is CASSEGMGNTGELFF. The CDR3 DNA reads as TGCGCCAGCAGTGAGGGGATGGGTAACACCGGGGAGCTGTTTTTT.